This TCR beta chain was retrieved from a study of blood T cell repertoires in COVID-19 (dated by TCRdb to 2019 to 2021). Concerning the study at large: Collaborator samples came from the United States, Italy and Spain and covered acute and convalescent phases of COVID-19. The sample metadata nearly always contained a de-identified subject ID, COVID-19 status, age in years and sex. Deeply sampled blood TCRbeta repertoires from subjects exposed to, actively infected with, or recovered from COVID-19 were included in the dataset. The repertoires were released in a freely available public database intended as a resource for research on the immune response to SARS-CoV-2. The prospective study material was composed of cDNA or gDNA derived from T cells, B-cell-depleted T cells, or PBMCs. Where HLA class I and class II types were available, the types were taken from metadata supplied by the sample provider, not from assay-based typing. Samples were obtained from the ongoing ImmuneRACE study (first 160 participants) and from roughly 1,300 subjects provided by 6 global collaborators.

V and J lose 3 bases and 5 bases, and a span of 9 bases separates them. CDR1 and CDR2 are drawn from the germline V gene: LGHNA, YSLEER. The CDR3 has 13 amino acids, counting the end cysteine and phenylalanine. Kept here is only the CDR3 DNA, which spans 39 bases and is read in frame from base 1. Each collaborating institution followed its own protocols to collect whole blood in K2EDTA tubes. For TCRbeta analysis, collaborators shipped samples in one of three forms: frozen whole blood, isolated PBMCs, or DNA extracted from either of those sample types. TCRbeta CDR3 regions were amplified from genomic DNA by means of the immunoSEQ Assay, a bias-controlled multiplex PCR. For the original study's pipeline: The number of nucleated cells in each sample was estimated by amplification of reference gene primers within the assay. To quantify the absolute abundance of each unique TCRbeta CDR3 rearrangement, sequence reads were collapsed and filtered. For each sample, productive Simpson clonality was calculated by taking the square root of Simpson's diversity index across productive rearrangements. Entries here come from immuneACCESS through TCRdb and include only in-frame sequences with V and J called. Some clones fail to appear in such tables; in the studies checked, an unresolved V gene covers under half of the shortfall, and the cause of the remainder is unknown. V, J and clone size are taken as reported in that table, and D and trimming were inferred from the DNA itself. The sample table holds roughly 53,000 clones, of which 84% were seen once. Under 20% of the sample belongs to the ten largest clones.

Turning to this clone: Its antigen is unknown. No much larger clone exists at a distance of one base, and base qualities are not known.

The investigation overall reported the following: The amount of clinical and demographic metadata varied by source and participant and was provided uncurated.

The sample taken for sequencing was peripheral blood. This TCR derives from a man between 70 and 80 years old with active COVID-19. This chain joins TRBV4-3 to TRBJ2-3, and the D gene may be TRBD2, 5 bases matching. Here the CDR3 is given as CASSQDSVDTQYF. At the DNA level, the sequence is TGCGCCAGCAGCCAGGACTCAGTAGATACGCAGTATTTT.